The following is a TCR beta chain sequence with its context. Sequencing was performed with immunoSEQ multiplex PCR; in TCRdb, only in-frame clones are kept and a portion is missing. The sample yields about 15,000 clones, around 86% seen once. V was shortened by 4 bases and J by 5 bases, with 11 bases between the two germline ends. The CDR3 totals 14 residues. Per the germline V gene, CDR1 is MGHDK and CDR2 is SYGVNS. This sample was taken from a study of technical replicates of blood from a handful of donors. The chain has TRBV25-1 and TRBJ1-4; a possible D gene is TRBD1 (6 bases). Sample: PBMCs. The origin of this receptor is a human donor in good health. The CDR3 DNA sequence: TGTGCCAGCAGTGTCGGGACAAGCAATGAAAAACTGTTTTTT. This encodes CASSVGTSNEKLFF.